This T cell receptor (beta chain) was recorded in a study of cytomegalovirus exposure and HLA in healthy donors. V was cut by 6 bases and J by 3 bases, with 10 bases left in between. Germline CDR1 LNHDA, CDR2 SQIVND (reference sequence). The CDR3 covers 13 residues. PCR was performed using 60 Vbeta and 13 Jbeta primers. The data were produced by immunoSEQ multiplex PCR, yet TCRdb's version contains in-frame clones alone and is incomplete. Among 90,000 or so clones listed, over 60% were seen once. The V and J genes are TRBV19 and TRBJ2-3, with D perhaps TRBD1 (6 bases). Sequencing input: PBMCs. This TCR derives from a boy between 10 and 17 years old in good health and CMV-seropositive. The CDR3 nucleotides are TGTGCCAGTAGGGATCAGGGGACAGATACGCAGTATTTT. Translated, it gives CASRDQGTDTQYF.